This is a list of T cell receptor beta chains from one sample in a study of blood T cell repertoires in COVID-19. Some clones are missing from TCRdb's copy, which holds only in-frame ones; the method was immunoSEQ multiplex PCR. The data hold over 85,000 clones, with 87% observed a single time. The sample was peripheral blood. These receptors were taken from a male donor with acute or convalescent COVID-19. CDR3s include the opening cysteine and the closing phenylalanine or tryptophan. The order of the fields is V gene, J gene, clone size, D gene, CDR3 protein, CDR3 DNA. A D gene is named only where the DNA matches it firmly. Size is omitted from some rows. Given values are once, few, many or a class for expanded clones.

TRBV5-1	TRBJ1-2	NA	TRBD1	CASSETGGDLYGYTF	TGCGCCAGCAGCGAAACAGGGGGGGATTTGTATGGCTACACCTTC
TRBV10-3	TRBJ1-2	NA	NA	CAISDRGGGYTF	TGTGCCATCAGTGATAGGGGTGGCGGCTACACCTTC
TRBV5-1	TRBJ2-7	NA	NA	CASRLTGTQNEQYF	TGCGCCAGCAGACTTACAGGGACCCAAAACGAGCAGTACTTC
TRBV11-3	TRBJ2-2	NA	NA	CASSTRTGPGELFF	TGTGCCAGCAGCACTCGGACTGGTCCCGGGGAGCTGTTTTTT
TRBV15	TRBJ2-7	NA	TRBD1	CATSIDRGEQYF	TGTGCCACCAGCATTGACAGGGGCGAGCAGTACTTC
TRBV9	TRBJ2-6	NA	NA	CASSSGTLGANVLTF	TGTGCCAGCAGCTCCGGGACACTTGGGGCCAACGTCCTGACTTTC
TRBV11-2	TRBJ2-6	NA	NA	CASSLDLYSGANVLTF	TGTGCCAGCAGCTTAGATCTGTATTCTGGGGCCAACGTCCTGACTTTC
TRBV6-5	TRBJ1-5	few	NA	CASNTGSGGPQHF	TGTGCCAGCAATACAGGGTCGGGGGGGCCCCAGCATTTT
TRBV3-1/TRBV3-2	TRBJ2-6	NA	NA	CASSQDLRGTGANVLTF	TGTGCCAGCAGCCAAGATCTAAGGGGTACTGGGGCCAACGTCCTGACTTTC
TRBV19	TRBJ2-1	NA	NA	CASRRGLWDEQFF	TGTGCCAGTCGAAGAGGGCTCTGGGATGAGCAGTTCTTC
TRBV29-1	TRBJ1-2	NA	NA	CSVGGNYGYTF	TGCAGCGTGGGGGGGAACTATGGCTACACCTTC
TRBV5-1	TRBJ2-7	NA	NA	CASSQDSYEQYF	TGCGCCAGCAGCCAAGACAGCTACGAGCAGTACTTC
TRBV5-4	TRBJ2-5	NA	NA	CASRRGLEETQYF	TGTGCCAGCAGGCGAGGACTGGAAGAGACCCAGTACTTC
TRBV5-1	TRBJ1-2	NA	TRBD1	CASSLGGFGQGASGYTF	TGCGCCAGCAGCTTGGGTGGTTTCGGACAGGGGGCGTCTGGCTACACCTTC
TRBV6-5	TRBJ1-6	NA	NA	CASSLRIGEGSPLHF	TGTGCCAGCAGTTTGAGGATCGGGGAAGGTTCACCCCTCCACTTT
TRBV6-5	TRBJ2-2	NA	NA	CASSYLGRLNTGELFF	TGTGCCAGCAGTTACTTGGGGCGACTGAACACCGGGGAGCTGTTTTTT
TRBV29-1	TRBJ1-2	NA	NA	CSVELQGSVGYTF	TGCAGCGTTGAGTTGCAGGGTTCTGTCGGCTACACCTTC
TRBV3-1/TRBV3-2	TRBJ2-1	once	TRBD2	CASSQDGGAWNEQFF	TGTGCCAGCAGCCAAGACGGGGGGGCTTGGAATGAGCAGTTCTTC
TRBV11-1	TRBJ1-2	NA	TRBD1	CASSLGTVDGYGYTF	TGTGCCAGCAGCTTGGGGACAGTCGATGGTTATGGCTACACCTTC
TRBV19	TRBJ1-6	NA	NA	CASSIPEYNSPLHF	TGTGCCAGTAGTATCCCTGAGTATAATTCACCCCTCCACTTT
TRBV7-2	TRBJ1-1	NA	NA	CASSLDGRATEAFF	TGTGCCAGCAGCTTAGATGGCAGGGCCACTGAAGCTTTCTTT
TRBV28	TRBJ1-4	NA	NA	CASSSGQATNEKLFF	TGTGCCAGCAGTTCCGGACAAGCAACTAATGAAAAACTGTTTTTT
TRBV7-2	TRBJ2-5	NA	NA	CASSLVGETQYF	TGTGCCAGCAGCTTAGTCGGGGAGACCCAGTACTTC
TRBV10-3	TRBJ2-7	NA	TRBD1	CAISESIGTGGVYEQYF	TGTGCCATCAGTGAGTCGATTGGGACAGGGGGCGTCTACGAGCAGTACTTC
TRBV29-1	TRBJ1-1	NA	NA	CSRRSSPTNTEAFF	TGCAGCCGGAGGAGCTCCCCAACGAACACTGAAGCTTTCTTT
TRBV9	TRBJ2-3	NA	TRBD2	CASSVRSEAGGPDTQYF	TGTGCCAGCAGCGTCCGAAGTGAAGCGGGGGGACCAGATACGCAGTATTTT
TRBV18	TRBJ1-1	NA	TRBD1	CASSLYWTGGAVTDTEAFF	TGTGCCAGCTCACTCTATTGGACAGGGGGCGCGGTAACGGACACTGAAGCTTTCTTT
TRBV7-8	TRBJ1-2	NA	NA	CASSLGGVNYGYTF	TGTGCCAGCAGCTTAGGGGGGGTTAACTATGGCTACACCTTC
TRBV6-1	TRBJ1-5	NA	TRBD1	CASSAGDRVGNQPQHF	TGTGCCAGCAGTGCGGGGGACAGGGTAGGCAATCAGCCCCAGCATTTT
TRBV7-8	TRBJ1-6	NA	TRBD1	CASSLGTGGRSPLHF	TGTGCCAGCAGCTTAGGGACAGGGGGCCGTTCACCCCTCCACTTT
TRBV27	TRBJ1-5	NA	NA	CASSLKPYSNQPQHF	TGTGCCAGCAGTTTAAAGCCCTATAGCAATCAGCCCCAGCATTTT
TRBV4-1	TRBJ2-7	NA	TRBD2	CASSHMIAGPSSPVYEQYF	TGCGCCAGCAGCCACATGATAGCGGGGCCTTCGAGCCCCGTTTACGAGCAGTACTTC
TRBV3-1/TRBV3-2	TRBJ1-2	few	NA	CASSQDLAGDGYTF	TGTGCCAGCAGCCAAGATCTGGCGGGGGATGGCTACACCTTC
TRBV7-9	TRBJ2-5	NA	NA	CASSLALGGGTQYF	TGTGCCAGCAGCTTAGCTCTCGGGGGTGGGACCCAGTACTTC
TRBV5-6	TRBJ2-2	NA	TRBD1	CASMQTGPGELFF	TGTGCCAGCATGCAGACAGGGCCCGGGGAGCTGTTTTTT
TRBV7-8	TRBJ2-6	NA	NA	CASSSRGAGSGANVLTF	TGTGCCAGCAGCTCCCGGGGGGCGGGCTCTGGGGCCAACGTCCTGACTTTC
TRBV21-1	TRBJ2-7	NA	NA	CASSKTGTDNYEQYF	TGTGCCAGCAGCAAAACCGGGACAGACAACTACGAGCAGTACTTC
TRBV24-1	TRBJ1-5	NA	NA	CATSVDSSNQPQHF	TGTGCCACCAGTGTCGACAGTAGCAATCAGCCCCAGCATTTT
TRBV18	TRBJ2-3	NA	NA	CASLARQTSTDTQYF	TGTGCCAGCTTAGCCCGACAGACCAGCACAGATACGCAGTATTTT
TRBV19	TRBJ2-1	NA	NA	CASSIAPRYNEQFF	TGTGCCAGTAGTATCGCCCCTCGGTATAATGAGCAGTTCTTC
TRBV19	TRBJ2-1	NA	TRBD1	CASSPGQVDEQFF	TGTGCCAGTAGTCCGGGACAGGTTGATGAGCAGTTCTTC
TRBV6-5	TRBJ2-3	NA	TRBD1	CASRSGTGHRYAVF	TGTGCCAGCAGAAGCGGGACAGGGCACAGATACGCAGTATTT
TRBV19	TRBJ1-1	NA	TRBD1	CASGRDRELNTEAFF	TGTGCCAGTGGCCGGGACAGAGAATTGAACACTGAAGCTTTCTTT
TRBV9	TRBJ2-3	NA	NA	CASTSGDTQYF	TGTGCCAGCACCAGCGGGGATACGCAGTATTTT
TRBV11-2	TRBJ2-3	NA	TRBD2	CASSPTSLTSTDTQYF	TGTGCCAGCAGCCCGACTAGCCTAACGAGCACAGATACGCAGTATTTT
TRBV5-1	TRBJ1-4	NA	NA	CASSSTRAQGEKLFF	TGCGCCAGCAGCTCCACCAGGGCCCAGGGAGAAAAACTGTTTTTT
TRBV3-1/TRBV3-2	TRBJ2-3	NA	TRBD2	CASSSGGSTDTQYF	TGTGCCAGCAGTAGCGGGGGGAGCACAGATACGCAGTATTTT
TRBV4-2	TRBJ2-7	NA	TRBD2	CASSQDIAGYEQYF	TGTGCCAGCAGCCAAGATATAGCGGGGTACGAGCAGTACTTC
TRBV19	TRBJ1-2	once	NA	CASHAATADYGYTF	TGTGCCAGTCACGCCGCGACAGCAGACTATGGCTACACCTTC
TRBV4-2	TRBJ2-7	NA	NA	CASSHLEEAKQYF	TGTGCCAGCAGCCACTTAGAGGAGGCGAAGCAGTACTTC
TRBV6-1	TRBJ1-1	NA	NA	CASSENRRAQGTEAFF	TGTGCCAGCAGTGAAAATAGAAGGGCCCAGGGCACTGAAGCTTTCTTT
TRBV5-4	TRBJ2-5	NA	TRBD1	CASSPEGGTYQETQYF	TGTGCCAGCAGCCCGGAAGGGGGCACGTACCAAGAGACCCAGTACTTC
TRBV5-1	TRBJ2-5	NA	NA	CASSSGDGDQETQYF	TGCGCCAGCAGCTCCGGCGACGGAGACCAAGAGACCCAGTACTTC